This TCR beta chain appears in the sequencing data of a study of response to subunit inactivated influenza vaccine. This clonotype was detected a few times. Its target is not known. Study-wide points: That few new T cells are recruited by each seasonal influenza vaccination was the authors' suggestion.

V was clipped by 2 bases and J by 0 bases; unmatched bases: 9. The CDR3 consists of 17 residues. The germline gives CDR1 MNHEY, CDR2 SVGAGI. TCRdb re-derived calls from the RT-PCR reads in MiXCR, one entry per CDR3 protein. In the table there are approximately 530,000 distinct CDR3 sequences, approximately 7.1% of which are singletons. The starting material was PBMCs from blood, obtained roughly 24 months after vaccination. The chain recombines TRBV6-5 with TRBJ1-2, with TRBD1 matching over 7 bases. The sequence was obtained from a man aged 45 to 75 who received an inactivated influenza vaccine. The CDR3 nucleotides read TGTGCCAGCAGTTACGACAGAAACAGGGGCGCTAACTATGGCTACACCTTC. Translation gives CASSYDRNRGANYGYTF.